This T cell receptor beta chain was sequenced during a study of cytomegalovirus exposure and HLA in healthy donors. About the research overall: An analysis done earlier identified 90 million to 120 million unique TCR beta sequences from about 180 million T cells.

Whereas donors were nominally healthy upon sampling, unrecorded immune exposures were probable. 60 Vbeta and 13 Jbeta primers were used in PCR. The repertoire was sequenced with immunoSEQ multiplex PCR; TCRdb's copy has only in-frame clones and lacks some. Among more than 110,000 clones, over 70% were seen once, and the ten largest hold less than 3.5%. The CDR3 has 14 amino acids. Germline CDR1 SGHRS, CDR2 YFSETQ. V was cut by 2 bases and J by 2 bases, with 11 bases left in between. A remark on this clone: Its antigen is currently unknown.

The study's findings and limits: Sequencing probably produced one cluster of sequence variants that were highly shared.

Sequencing was done on a sample of PBMCs. The sequence came from a male donor in good health and CMV-seronegative. The J gene is TRBJ2-7, the V gene TRBV5-1; D possibly corresponds to TRBD1 (6 bases). The CDR3 nucleotides read TGCGCCAGCAGCTTTGGCAGGGGCGCCTACGAGCAGTACTTC. Its protein is CASSFGRGAYEQYF.